The present T cell receptor (beta chain) was sequenced within a study of blood T cell repertoires in COVID-19 (dated by TCRdb to 2019 to 2021). Background for the entire study: The collaborator samples originated in the United States, Italy and Spain and spanned the acute and convalescent phases of COVID-19. The repertoires were made available in a free public database intended to serve as a resource for research on the immune response to SARS-CoV-2. Samples came from the ongoing ImmuneRACE study (first 160 participants) plus 1,254 subjects from 6 global collaborators. Nearly every sample came with metadata listing a de-identified subject ID, COVID-19 status, age in years and sex. Where HLA class I and class II types were available, the types were taken from metadata supplied by the sample provider, not from assay-based typing. The material from the prospective study consisted of cDNA or gDNA derived from T cells, B-cell-depleted T cells, or PBMCs. The dataset comprised deeply sampled blood TCRbeta repertoires from subjects exposed to, actively infected with, or recovered from COVID-19.

Broad study findings and their caveats: The quantity of clinical and demographic metadata differed by source and by participant and was supplied without curation.

TCRbeta CDR3 regions were amplified from genomic DNA using the immunoSEQ Assay, a bias-controlled multiplex PCR. As for the original processing: Within the assay, amplification of reference gene primers was used to estimate how many nucleated cells each sample contained. To quantify the absolute abundance of each unique TCRbeta CDR3 rearrangement, sequence reads were collapsed and filtered. Productive Simpson clonality was computed per sample as the square root of Simpson's diversity index over productive rearrangements. TCRdb's version of the immuneACCESS table is confined to in-frame rearrangements and falls short of the full clone set. An unresolved V gene accounts for under half of the shortfall where checked; the remainder is of unknown origin. That table furnishes V, J and clone size, whereas the DNA furnished D and trimming. The sample table shows about 130,000 clones, and around 70% are seen once. Around 5.9% of the sample lies in the top ten.

Each collaborating institution followed its own protocols to collect whole blood in K2EDTA tubes. Collaborator samples were shipped for TCRbeta analysis as frozen whole blood, isolated PBMCs, or DNA extracted from either sample type. As concerns this clone: This clone's antigen is unknown. It has no much larger one-base neighbor in the sample; base qualities were not kept.

Taken from the germline V gene (reference sequence), the CDR1 and CDR2 loops are LNHDA and SQIVND. V was cut back by 3 bases and J by 2 bases, leaving a gap of 10 bases between them. The CDR3 starts with the cysteine, ends with the phenylalanine, and has 14 residues. CDR3 DNA is the only sequence kept; it has 42 bases, read in frame from the first base. The V and J genes are TRBV19 and TRBJ1-2; the D segment could be TRBD1, given 6 matching bases. The TCR originated in a man in his sixties with acute or convalescent COVID-19. What was sequenced was peripheral blood. The CDR3 protein sequence reads: CASSMVGQNYGYTF. At the DNA level, the sequence is TGTGCCAGTAGTATGGTCGGACAGAACTATGGCTACACCTTC.